The 17 T cell receptor beta chains given below trace back to one sample, sequenced in a study of blood T cells in healthy people across ages. Alongside a J-beta primer mix, a sample-barcoded 5' primer served in a second PCR lasting roughly 6 to 11 cycles. MiXCR was run by TCRdb on the 5' RACE reads, yielding one entry per CDR3 protein. Counted here are about 1.8 million distinct CDR3 sequences, around half occurring once; the ten biggest clones make up approximately 2%. Sequencing was performed on blood. The receptors here all came from a woman aged 40 to 50 in good health.

The chain is built from TRBV15 and TRBJ2-1; 7 bases fit TRBD2. Per the germline V gene, CDR1 is LNHNV and CDR2 is YYDKDF (reference sequence). This CDR3 comprises 16 residues. The junction had 10 bases not matched to a gene; V was cut back by 5 bases and J by 3 bases. The CDR3, as DNA: TGTGCCACCAGCCGTTCCCGCGGGGGATTCTACAATGAGCAGTTCTTC. Its protein product is CATSRSRGGFYNEQFF.

The chain recombines TRBV2 with TRBJ2-5; D is uncertain. The CDR3 has 13 amino acids. Trimming removed 7 bases from V and 0 bases from J, with 9 bases in between. The germline V gene encodes CDR1 SNHLY and CDR2 FYNNEI. CDR3 sequence reads: CASTLPDQETQYF. The CDR3 DNA is TGTGCCAGCACCCTCCCGGACCAAGAGACCCAGTACTTC.

This sequence joins TRBV7-9 and TRBJ2-7, with 10 bases aligning to TRBD1. Germline-derived CDR1 and CDR2 are SEHNR and FQNEAQ (reference sequence). V gave up 1 base and J gave up 3 bases; unmatched junction bases: 9. This CDR3 contains 17 residues. The chain's CDR3 is CASSLVVTRDRGYEQYF. In nucleotides, the CDR3 is TGTGCCAGCAGCTTAGTAGTAACCCGGGACAGGGGCTACGAGCAGTACTTC.

The chain is built from TRBV6-6 and TRBJ1-2; tentative D call: TRBD1 (5 bases). Deletions cut 0 bases from V and 6 bases from J, with 11 bases between. There are 14 residues in the CDR3. Germline assignment: CDR1 MNHNY and CDR2 SVGAGI (reference sequence). The CDR3 reads CASSYSGLQDGYTF. CDR3 coding DNA: TGTGCCAGCAGTTACTCAGGGTTACAGGATGGCTACACCTTC.

This clonotype appeared a few times. The V and J genes are TRBV10-3 and TRBJ2-7; 7 bases are a match to TRBD1. Germline V gene lookup returns CDR1 ENHRY and CDR2 SYGVKD. This CDR3 has 13 residues. Germline trimming cut 4 bases from V and 5 bases from J; bases unmatched to any gene: 5. The CDR3 DNA sequence: TGTGCCATCAGTGCCCACAGGGGAAACGAGCAGTACTTC. Translation gives CAISAHRGNEQYF.

The chain couples TRBV6-2 or TRBV6-3 to TRBJ2-2; 12 bases are a match to TRBD2. This CDR3 contains 17 residues. The J segment lost 1 base and the V segment lost 6 bases, leaving 6 bases of the junction unmatched. Germline V CDR1 and CDR2: MNHEY, SVGEGT. CDR3 DNA sequence: TGTGCCAGCAGGAAGACTAGCGGGGGCCAGAACACCGGGGAGCTGTTTTTT. Protein sequence: CASRKTSGGQNTGELFF.

This rearrangement joins TRBV15 to TRBJ1-2, with D possibly being TRBD1 (5 bases). The CDR3 runs to 16 residues. The germline gives CDR1 LNHNV, CDR2 YYDKDF (reference sequence). V was pared by 5 bases and J by 4 bases, with 20 bases between. In DNA form, the CDR3 reads TGTGCCACCAGCCCCCGCGAGGGACGGATTCTCTATGGCTACACCTTC. It translates to CATSPREGRILYGYTF.

This clonotype was seen ten or more times. The chain's CDR3 is CSARDGGLAKNIQYF. The DNA for the CDR3 is TGCAGTGCTAGAGATGGTGGGTTAGCCAAAAACATTCAGTACTTC. V gene TRBV20-1 combines with J gene TRBJ2-4; D remains ambiguous. This CDR3 is built from 15 residues. The V end lost 0 bases, the J end lost 0 bases, and 9 bases lay between the germline ends. The germline V gene encodes CDR1 DFQATT and CDR2 SNEGSKA (reference sequence).

This clonotype was seen more than once but under ten times. The chain employs TRBV2 and TRBJ1-5; a possible D gene is TRBD1 (6 bases). Trimming removed 4 bases at V and 1 base at J, with 14 bases between. The CDR3 spans 16 residues. CDR1 is SNHLY and CDR2 is FYNNEI in the germline V gene. CDR3 DNA: TGTGCCAGCAGTGGCCAGGGGTCCCTAAGCAATCAGCCCCAGCATTTT. Translated, it gives CASSGQGSLSNQPQHF.

The chain uses TRBV9 and TRBJ1-2; 7 bases map to TRBD1. Trimming cost V 0 bases and J 4 bases; bases outside gene matches: 6. CDR1 SGDLS and CDR2 YYNGEE come from the germline V gene. There are 15 residues in the CDR3. The CDR3 DNA sequence: TGTGCCAGCAGCGTAGGGGACAGCCCATCCTATGGCTACACCTTC. It is translated as CASSVGDSPSYGYTF.

The chain links TRBV24-1 to TRBJ2-3; 7 bases match TRBD2. Germline V CDR1 and CDR2: KGHDR, SFDVKD. The CDR3 runs to 14 residues. V gave up 9 bases and J gave up 2 bases; unmatched junction bases: 7. CDR3 residues: CATGPQRDTDTQYF. The CDR3 nucleotides are TGTGCCACCGGCCCCCAGCGGGACACAGATACGCAGTATTTT.

This clonotype has more than one count but fewer than ten. The CDR3 region is CASSAGGWVLAQYF. In DNA, the CDR3 is TGTGCCAGCAGTGCGGGGGGGTGGGTCCTCGCGCAGTATTTT. V gene TRBV12-3 or TRBV12-4 combines with J gene TRBJ2-3; TRBD2 matches 9 bases. CDR3 length equals 14 residues. Germline trimming cut 5 bases from V and 10 bases from J; bases unmatched to any gene: 10.

This clonotype was picked up a small number of times. The chain links TRBV4-2 to TRBJ2-5, with no clear D. Germline CDR1 is LGHNA and CDR2 is YNFKEQ. This CDR3 has 14 residues. The V and J ends lost 4 bases and 5 bases respectively, with 14 bases between them. The CDR3 region is CASSPHKDRETQYF. CDR3 coding DNA: TGTGCCAGCAGCCCCCACAAAGACCGGGAGACCCAGTACTTC.

The chain uses TRBV21-1 and TRBJ2-4; the D segment call TRBD1 is taken from the table without a DNA check. The J call may be wrong; the DNA end is better matched by TRBJ2-7. TRBV21-1 is termed a pseudogene. CDR3 length: 18 residues. This chain's CDR3 is CASSKARRVQGKPYEQYF. The CDR3 DNA follows: TGTGCCAGCAGCAAAGCGCGTCGGGTCCAGGGTAAACCCTACGAGCAGTACTTC.

This clonotype turned up a few times. The V gene is TRBV11-1, the J gene TRBJ1-2, with D perhaps matching TRBD1 (6 bases). The germline V gene has CDR1 SGHAT and CDR2 FQDESV (reference sequence). The CDR3 runs to 14 residues. The V end was cut by 5 bases, the J end by 4 bases, with 14 bases between. CDR3 nucleotides: TGTGCCAGCAGCCCTACGGACAGAGGCTATGGCTACACCTTC. Translating gives CASSPTDRGYGYTF.

This clonotype was counted a few times. The V call is TRBV11-1, the J call TRBJ1-4; a possible D gene is TRBD1 (6 bases). The germline V gene has CDR1 SGHAT and CDR2 FQDESV (reference sequence). The V end lost 1 base, the J end lost 3 bases, and 15 bases lay between the germline ends. CDR3 size: 17 residues. Here the CDR3 reads CASSLESLGQPNEKLFF. In nucleotides, the CDR3 is TGTGCCAGCAGCTTAGAATCGCTCGGACAGCCTAATGAAAAACTGTTTTTT.

The rearrangement uses TRBV3-1 and TRBJ1-1, with a possible D match to TRBD1 (6 bases). V lost 1 base and J 3 bases, leaving 9 bases between the germline ends. Germline loops: CDR1 LGHDT, CDR2 YNNKEL (reference sequence). The CDR3 length is 14 residues. The CDR3 DNA follows: TGTGCCAGCAGCCAAGGAGGGGGGTACACTGAAGCTTTCTTT. This sequence encodes CASSQGGGYTEAFF.